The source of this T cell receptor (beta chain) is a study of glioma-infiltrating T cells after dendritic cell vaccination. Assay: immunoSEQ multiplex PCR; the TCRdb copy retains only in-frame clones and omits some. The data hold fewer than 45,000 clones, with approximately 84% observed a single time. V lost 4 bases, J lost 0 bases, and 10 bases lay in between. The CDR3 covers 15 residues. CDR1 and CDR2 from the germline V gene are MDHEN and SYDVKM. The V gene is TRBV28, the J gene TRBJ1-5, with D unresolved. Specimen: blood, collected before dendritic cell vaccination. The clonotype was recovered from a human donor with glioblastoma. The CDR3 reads CASSSGRISNQPQHF. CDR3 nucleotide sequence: TGTGCCAGCAGTTCAGGTCGTATTAGCAATCAGCCCCAGCATTTT.